This TCR beta chain was recorded in a study of blood T cell repertoires in COVID-19. The table came from immunoSEQ multiplex PCR; TCRdb's copy has only in-frame clones and leaves some out. The sample lists almost 200,000 clones; approximately 88% were seen once. Cohorts were based on clinical histories the participants reported. All recovered Cohort 3 donors got two negative PCRs, got clearance, or saw symptom resolution. V gave up 0 bases and J gave up 4 bases, with 16 bases separating them. The CDR3 covers 16 residues. Germline CDR1 is SSHAT and CDR2 is FNYEAQ (reference sequence). The sequenced sample was PBMCs or T cells enriched from blood (not recorded which). This TCR came from a woman under 30 who had recovered from COVID-19. The genes are TRBV7-7 and TRBJ2-7; a weak D match, TRBD2 (7 bases). The CDR3 here is CASSLAGGPRAYEQYF. In DNA, the CDR3 is TGTGCCAGCAGCTTAGCCGGGGGGCCCAGAGCTTACGAGCAGTACTTC.